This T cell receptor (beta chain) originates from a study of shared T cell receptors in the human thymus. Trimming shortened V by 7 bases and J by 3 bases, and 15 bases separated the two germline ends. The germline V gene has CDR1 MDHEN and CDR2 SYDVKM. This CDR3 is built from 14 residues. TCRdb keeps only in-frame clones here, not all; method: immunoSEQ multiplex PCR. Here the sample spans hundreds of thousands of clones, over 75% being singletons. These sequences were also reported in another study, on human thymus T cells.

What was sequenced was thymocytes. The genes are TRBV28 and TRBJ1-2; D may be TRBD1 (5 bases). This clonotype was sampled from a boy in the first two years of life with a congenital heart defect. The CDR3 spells CASTPLGADYGYTF. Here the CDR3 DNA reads TGTGCCAGCACCCCCCTTGGGGCAGACTATGGCTACACCTTC.